A selection of T cell receptor beta chains follows, all from one sample in a study of OX40 agonist ivuxolimab in advanced cancers. Here immunoSEQ multiplex PCR was the method, and the copy in TCRdb shows in-frame clones only, minus some. The repertoire holds 50,000 to 55,000 clones, with less than 90% as singletons. Specimen: CD4+ or CD8+ T cells sorted from blood, collected in a trial of the OX40 agonist ivuxolimab. These receptors were taken from an adult with an advanced solid tumor such as melanoma, head and neck, liver or kidney cancer. Each CDR3 is given with its conserved first and last residue. A D gene is named only where the DNA matches it firmly. Some rows have no size entry. The others give once, few or many, or a class for an expanded clone.

>TRBJ1-1|TRBV29-1|-|TRBD1
CSATGQANTEAFF
TGCAGCGCAACCGGACAGGCGAACACTGAAGCTTTCTTT
>TRBJ1-6|TRBV27|-|-
CASSSDRTLPLHF
TGTGCCAGCAGTTCCGACAGGACTTTACCCCTCCACTTT
>TRBJ1-5|TRBV11-2|-|-
CASSLDGIQSNQPQHF
TGTGCCAGCAGCTTAGATGGGATTCAGAGCAATCAGCCCCAGCATTTT
>TRBJ1-1|TRBV2|-|TRBD1
CASSLTGDNRGAFF
TGTGCCAGCAGTTTGACAGGGGATAATCGAGGAGCTTTCTTT
>TRBJ1-5|TRBV7-2|once|-
CASSLALGSGQPQHF
TGTGCCAGCAGCTTAGCGCTAGGGTCCGGTCAGCCCCAGCATTTT
>TRBJ1-2|TRBV9|few|TRBD1
CASSPGTGGYGYTF
TGTGCCAGCAGCCCAGGGACAGGTGGCTATGGCTACACCTTC
>TRBJ2-2|TRBV7-2|-|TRBD2
CASSRGAGRAGTGELFF
TGTGCCAGCAGCCGAGGGGCCGGGAGGGCCGGGACCGGGGAGCTGTTTTTT
>TRBJ1-1|TRBV6-5|-|-
CASSYARTSNTEAFF
TGTGCCAGCAGTTACGCAAGAACCTCGAACACTGAAGCTTTCTTT
>TRBJ1-2|TRBV6-5|-|-
CASSRYRNPNYGYTF
TGTGCCAGCAGCCGTTACAGAAATCCTAACTATGGCTACACCTTC
>TRBJ2-3|TRBV28|-|-
CASSLGYLQSDTQYF
TGTGCCAGCAGTTTAGGCTACCTACAATCAGATACGCAGTATTTT
>TRBJ2-7|TRBV4-1|-|TRBD1
CASSQDPGQGFLEQYF
TGCGCCAGCAGCCAAGATCCGGGACAGGGATTCCTCGAGCAGTACTTC
>TRBJ1-2|TRBV29-1|once|-
CSVARTDGYTF
TGCAGCGTTGCTCGGACAGATGGCTACACCTTC
>TRBJ1-2|TRBV7-2|-|TRBD1
CASSFDYRGQGYTF
TGTGCCAGCAGCTTCGATTACAGGGGCCAGGGCTACACCTTC
>TRBJ1-4|TRBV7-8|-|-
CASSLGLSGEKLFF
TGTGCCAGCAGCTTAGGCCTGTCGGGTGAAAAACTGTTTTTT
>TRBJ1-5|TRBV7-2|few|-
CASSLTGSGQPQHF
TGTGCCAGCAGCTTGACTGGGTCGGGTCAGCCCCAGCATTTT
>TRBJ2-1|TRBV30|-|-
CAWSTLGPLGNEQFF
TGTGCCTGGAGCACACTGGGTCCGTTGGGCAATGAGCAGTTCTTC
>TRBJ2-7|TRBV27|-|-
CASRQDYEQYF
TGTGCCAGCAGACAAGACTACGAGCAGTACTTC
>TRBJ1-5|TRBV7-8|-|-
CASSLAGARQPQHF
TGTGCCAGCAGCTTAGCGGGAGCGCGCCAGCCCCAGCATTTT
>TRBJ2-7|TRBV6-5|-|-
CASNSGSLYEQYF
TGTGCCAGCAATTCCGGGAGCCTTTACGAGCAGTACTTC
>TRBJ2-3|TRBV5-1|-|-
CASSLGDQAPDTQYF
TGCGCCAGCAGCTTGGGCGACCAAGCACCAGATACGCAGTATTTT
>TRBJ2-7|TRBV4-1|-|-
CASGQGDSIYEQYF
TGCGCCAGCGGCCAAGGGGACTCAATCTACGAGCAGTACTTC
>TRBJ2-1|TRBV9|-|TRBD2
CASSVVVAGGYNEQFF
TGTGCCAGCAGCGTAGTGGTGGCGGGAGGCTACAATGAGCAGTTCTTC
>TRBJ1-2|TRBV19|-|-
CASSINGIASIRGYGYTF
TGTGCCAGTAGTATAAATGGAATAGCATCCATACGAGGGTATGGCTACACCTTC
>TRBJ2-1|TRBV19|-|-
CASSPAPPLASNEQFF
TGTGCCAGTAGTCCCGCGCCCCCCCTAGCGAGCAATGAGCAGTTCTTC
>TRBJ2-7|TRBV7-9|-|-
CASSLGQGGEQYF
TGTGCCAGCAGCTTAGGTCAGGGAGGCGAGCAGTACTTC